In this sample, the clone carrying this TCR beta chain turned up many times. Its antigen is not known. Unique molecular identifiers featured in how the TCRbeta library was prepared. In TCRdb, the PCR reads were re-called with MiXCR into one record per CDR3 protein. The sample carries 81,000 or so distinct CDR3 sequences, 15% to 19% recorded once. This specimen belongs to a study of T-cell reconstitution after alpha-beta-depleted transplantation in children. Study-wide findings and caveats: Counts and diversity of T cells one year after transplant came mostly from newly produced T cells. Surviving recipient T cells and intrathymic progenitors accounted for some patients' high TCRbeta diversity at day 60. Approximately two months post-transplant, alpha-beta T cells reportedly originated from several hundred expanded graft clones.

This CDR3 has 13 residues. After removal of 5 bases from V and 3 bases from J, the junction contained 4 bases not matched to a gene. Looked up from germline, CDR1 is SEHNR and CDR2 is FQNEAQ (reference sequence). Source: PBMCs, mostly from graft donor cells, taken 180 days after TCRalphabeta/CD19-depleted stem cell transplant. The chain carries TRBV7-9 and TRBJ2-7, with 7 bases fitting TRBD1. The origin of this receptor is a male patient between 2 and 15 years old who had a stem cell transplant for acute lymphoblastic leukemia, so the T cells may come from the graft donor. CDR3 protein: CASSRAGGYEQYF. The CDR3 bases are TGTGCCAGCAGCCGCGCAGGGGGCTACGAGCAGTACTTC.